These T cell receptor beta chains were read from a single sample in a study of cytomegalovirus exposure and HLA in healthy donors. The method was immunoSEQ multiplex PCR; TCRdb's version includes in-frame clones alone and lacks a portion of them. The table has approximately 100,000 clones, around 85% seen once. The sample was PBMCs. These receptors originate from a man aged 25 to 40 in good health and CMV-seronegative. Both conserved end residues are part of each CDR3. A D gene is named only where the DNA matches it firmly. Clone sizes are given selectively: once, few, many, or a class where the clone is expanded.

TGTGCCAGCAGCTTAGCGGGAGGGGCCACAAGCAATCAGCCCCAGCATTTT	CASSLAGGATSNQPQHF	-	TRBV7-2	TRBJ1-5	-
TGTGCCAGCAGTTCCAGCCATGGGAGGGGGGGTCAGCCCCAGCATTTT	CASSSSHGRGGQPQHF	-	TRBV27	TRBJ1-5	-
TGTGCCAGCTCGCGACAGGGGGCGGCCAGCGGGAGTTTATTGGCCAAAAACATTCAGTACTTC	CASSRQGAASGSLLAKNIQYF	TRBD1	TRBV18	TRBJ2-4	-
TGCGCCAGCAGCTTGGGATTTACAGGGAGGGTACGGAGCACAGATACGCAGTATTTT	CASSLGFTGRVRSTDTQYF	-	TRBV5-1	TRBJ2-3	-
TGTGCCAGCAGTTACGGAGTGGCGGGAGGAGGAGATACGCAGTATTTT	CASSYGVAGGGDTQYF	TRBD2	TRBV6-5	TRBJ2-3	-
TGCAGCGTCGCCCTCCGGGACAGGGGCCACGAGCAGTACTTC	CSVALRDRGHEQYF	TRBD1	TRBV29-1	TRBJ2-7	-
TGTGCCAGCAGCCAAGCAGGGTCCTCTCAAGGGGGCTACACCTTC	CASSQAGSSQGGYTF	-	TRBV4-2	TRBJ1-2	-
TGTGCCAGCACGAATGGAGCGGGAGGAAGCACCGGGGAGCTGTTTTTT	CASTNGAGGSTGELFF	TRBD2	TRBV28	TRBJ2-2	-
TGTGCCAGCAGCTCTACCGGGACAGGGGTCACCGGGGAGCTGTTTTTT	CASSSTGTGVTGELFF	TRBD1	TRBV11-1	TRBJ2-2	-
TGTGCCACCAGCAGATCGGGGGCCGGGACAGGGGCTGTAAAACTGTTTTTT	CATSRSGAGTGAVKLFF	TRBD1	TRBV15	TRBJ1-4	-
TGCGCCAGCAGCCAACTACTAGGGTTCGAGCTCACCGGGGAGCTGTTTTTT	CASSQLLGFELTGELFF	-	TRBV4-3	TRBJ2-2	few
TGTGCCTGGAGTGTAGTCAGGGACTCTGGAAACACCATATATTTT	CAWSVVRDSGNTIYF	-	TRBV30	TRBJ1-3	-
TGTGCCAGCAGCCTAGGGGGGACTAGCGGCTACAATGAGCAGTTCTTC	CASSLGGTSGYNEQFF	TRBD2	TRBV5-4	TRBJ2-1	-
TGTGCCAGCAGTGAATGGAGGGCGGGTGGCTACACCTTC	CASSEWRAGGYTF	-	TRBV2	TRBJ1-2	once
TGTGCCAGCACCCCGACATTCTCCTATAATTCACCCCTCCACTTT	CASTPTFSYNSPLHF	-	TRBV6-5	TRBJ1-6	few
TGTGCCAGCAGTAAGGTATCAGGAAATGAGCAGTTCTTC	CASSKVSGNEQFF	-	TRBV6-5	TRBJ2-1	-
TGTGCCAGCAGCCAGCGGAGTGGGGAAGTGGGGAGATACAATGAGCAGTTCTTC	CASSQRSGEVGRYNEQFF	-	TRBV7-6	TRBJ2-1	-
TGTGCCAGCAGCCAGGACTTCTCCTACGAGCAGTACTTC	CASSQDFSYEQYF	-	TRBV7-9	TRBJ2-7	-
TGTGCCAGCAGTGATAACCGGGACAGGGGGATTTTAGCCAAAAACATTCAGTACTTC	CASSDNRDRGILAKNIQYF	TRBD1	TRBV6-1	TRBJ2-4	-
TGTGCCAGCAGCTTCGGGACAGGGGTAGAGACCCAGTACTTC	CASSFGTGVETQYF	TRBD1	TRBV5-6	TRBJ2-5	few
TGTGCCTGGAGCCGCCGAGGATTCACTGAAGCTTTCTTT	CAWSRRGFTEAFF	-	TRBV30	TRBJ1-1	-
TGCAGCGTTAGCGGGAGTAGGACCGGGGAGCTGTTTTTT	CSVSGSRTGELFF	TRBD2	TRBV29-1	TRBJ2-2	-
TGTGCCAGCAGCTTGTTCGGGACAGTCAATCAGCCCCAGCATTTT	CASSLFGTVNQPQHF	TRBD1	TRBV5-5	TRBJ1-5	few
TGTGCCAGCAGCCGCCTAGCGGGTGGGTTAATTGAGCAGTTCTTC	CASSRLAGGLIEQFF	TRBD2	TRBV7-9	TRBJ2-1	-
TGTGCCGGGAGCGGGACAGTTAATGAAAAACTGTTTTTT	CAGSGTVNEKLFF	TRBD1	TRBV30	TRBJ1-4	once
TGTGCCAGCTCCCCGACAGGAGAACCCTACGAGCAGTACTTC	CASSPTGEPYEQYF	-	TRBV18	TRBJ2-7	-
TGCGCCAGCAGCTCGTCAGGCGATCAAGAGACCCAGTACTTC	CASSSSGDQETQYF	-	TRBV5-1	TRBJ2-5	-
TGTGCCAGCAGTTTCAGTCGGCAGGGTCCACAAGAGACCCAGTACTTC	CASSFSRQGPQETQYF	-	TRBV27	TRBJ2-5	-
TGCGCCAGCAGCTTGGTTAGCGGGAGGGCCTCCTACGAGCAGTACTTC	CASSLVSGRASYEQYF	TRBD2	TRBV5-1	TRBJ2-7	-
TGTGCCAGCAGCTTATGGGGGCGTGAGAGTTCACCCCTCCACTTT	CASSLWGRESSPLHF	-	TRBV11-1	TRBJ1-6	-
TGTGCCAGCAGCAACGAAGTGGGACAGGGAAACACTGAAGCTTTCTTT	CASSNEVGQGNTEAFF	TRBD1	TRBV7-2	TRBJ1-1	-
TGTGCCAGCAGTTTTTTTATGGGACAGGGGGGATCACCCCTCCACTTT	CASSFFMGQGGSPLHF	TRBD1	TRBV27	TRBJ1-6	-
TGCAGCGTAGGCGGGAGGGCCTTAGGGGAGCAGTTCTTC	CSVGGRALGEQFF	TRBD2	TRBV29-1	TRBJ2-1	-
TGTGCCAGCAGCTTAGATCAGGGCCCTTCACCCCTCCACTTT	CASSLDQGPSPLHF	-	TRBV7-9	TRBJ1-6	once
TGTGCCAGCAGTGAATATATGGGACGGGAGAGCGAGCAGTTCTTC	CASSEYMGRESEQFF	-	TRBV25-1	TRBJ2-1	-
TGTGCCAGCAGGCCCACTAGCGGGATAGCGCAGTACTTC	CASRPTSGIAQYF	TRBD2	TRBV6-5	TRBJ2-7	-
TGTGCCAGCAGCGCGCAGGGGGCCGGGGAGCTGTTTTTT	CASSAQGAGELFF	TRBD1	TRBV9	TRBJ2-2	-
TGTGCCAGCAGCAAAGTACATCGGGACAGTGGATGGTTGGGTCCTCCCTACGAGCAGTACTTC	CASSKVHRDSGWLGPPYEQYF	-	TRBV21-1	TRBJ2-7	-
TGTGCCAGGAGGGGGGGCGAGGACTATGGCTACACCTTC	CARRGGEDYGYTF	-	TRBV7-3	TRBJ1-2	few
TGTGCCAGCAGAGAGGTAGCCAAAAACATTCAGTACTTC	CASREVAKNIQYF	-	TRBV28	TRBJ2-4	-
TGTGCCAGCAAGACAGGGGGCGCGGACACTGAAGCTTTCTTT	CASKTGGADTEAFF	TRBD1	TRBV6-5	TRBJ1-1	-
TGTGCCAGCAGCTTAGGTAGGGGCGGTTACAATGAGCAGTTCTTC	CASSLGRGGYNEQFF	-	TRBV13	TRBJ2-1	-
TGTGCCAGCAGCCCAGCGGGGGGTAGGACCTACAATGAGCAGTTCTTC	CASSPAGGRTYNEQFF	TRBD2	TRBV13	TRBJ2-1	-
TGCGCCAGCAGTAACCGGTGCCCGCACTACGAGCAGTACTTC	CASSNRCPHYEQYF	-	TRBV23-1	TRBJ2-7	-
TGCGCCAGCAGCCAATCCTTTGGGTCCCAGGGGGCTAACTATGGCTACACCTTC	CASSQSFGSQGANYGYTF	TRBD1	TRBV4-3	TRBJ1-2	-
TGTGCCAGCAGCGAGGGACTAGCGTCTGAGCAGTTCTTC	CASSEGLASEQFF	TRBD2	TRBV5-4	TRBJ2-1	-
TGTGCCAGCAGCCAAGATCGGGGTTATACCTACGAGCAGTACTTC	CASSQDRGYTYEQYF	-	TRBV4-2	TRBJ2-7	once